This T cell receptor beta chain is drawn from a study of T cells in localized non-small cell lung cancer. CDR1 is ENHRY and CDR2 is SYGVKD in the germline V gene. V shed 2 bases and J shed 1 base, with 5 bases lying between them. CDR3 length: 13 amino acids. Study-level results: Appearing in adjacent lung were a median around 60 of the top 100 tumor clones. It remains possible that heterogeneity exists, since only one tumor region was sequenced. Clonality peaked in uninvolved adjacent lung rather than tumor.

This table comes from immunoSEQ multiplex PCR, and its TCRdb copy is limited to in-frame clones, with some not included. There are tens of thousands of clones in the sample; approximately 87% occur only once, and roughly 1.2% lies in the top ten. As concerns this clone: Its antigen is undetermined.

This TCR was recovered from a woman aged 40-69 years with stage I lung adenocarcinoma. Specimen: peripheral blood, collected before any cancer treatment. The genes are TRBV10-3 and TRBJ1-2; D unresolved. CDR3 bases: TGTGCCATCAGTGAGGAGGGTAACTATGGCTACACCTTC. It translates to CAISEEGNYGYTF.